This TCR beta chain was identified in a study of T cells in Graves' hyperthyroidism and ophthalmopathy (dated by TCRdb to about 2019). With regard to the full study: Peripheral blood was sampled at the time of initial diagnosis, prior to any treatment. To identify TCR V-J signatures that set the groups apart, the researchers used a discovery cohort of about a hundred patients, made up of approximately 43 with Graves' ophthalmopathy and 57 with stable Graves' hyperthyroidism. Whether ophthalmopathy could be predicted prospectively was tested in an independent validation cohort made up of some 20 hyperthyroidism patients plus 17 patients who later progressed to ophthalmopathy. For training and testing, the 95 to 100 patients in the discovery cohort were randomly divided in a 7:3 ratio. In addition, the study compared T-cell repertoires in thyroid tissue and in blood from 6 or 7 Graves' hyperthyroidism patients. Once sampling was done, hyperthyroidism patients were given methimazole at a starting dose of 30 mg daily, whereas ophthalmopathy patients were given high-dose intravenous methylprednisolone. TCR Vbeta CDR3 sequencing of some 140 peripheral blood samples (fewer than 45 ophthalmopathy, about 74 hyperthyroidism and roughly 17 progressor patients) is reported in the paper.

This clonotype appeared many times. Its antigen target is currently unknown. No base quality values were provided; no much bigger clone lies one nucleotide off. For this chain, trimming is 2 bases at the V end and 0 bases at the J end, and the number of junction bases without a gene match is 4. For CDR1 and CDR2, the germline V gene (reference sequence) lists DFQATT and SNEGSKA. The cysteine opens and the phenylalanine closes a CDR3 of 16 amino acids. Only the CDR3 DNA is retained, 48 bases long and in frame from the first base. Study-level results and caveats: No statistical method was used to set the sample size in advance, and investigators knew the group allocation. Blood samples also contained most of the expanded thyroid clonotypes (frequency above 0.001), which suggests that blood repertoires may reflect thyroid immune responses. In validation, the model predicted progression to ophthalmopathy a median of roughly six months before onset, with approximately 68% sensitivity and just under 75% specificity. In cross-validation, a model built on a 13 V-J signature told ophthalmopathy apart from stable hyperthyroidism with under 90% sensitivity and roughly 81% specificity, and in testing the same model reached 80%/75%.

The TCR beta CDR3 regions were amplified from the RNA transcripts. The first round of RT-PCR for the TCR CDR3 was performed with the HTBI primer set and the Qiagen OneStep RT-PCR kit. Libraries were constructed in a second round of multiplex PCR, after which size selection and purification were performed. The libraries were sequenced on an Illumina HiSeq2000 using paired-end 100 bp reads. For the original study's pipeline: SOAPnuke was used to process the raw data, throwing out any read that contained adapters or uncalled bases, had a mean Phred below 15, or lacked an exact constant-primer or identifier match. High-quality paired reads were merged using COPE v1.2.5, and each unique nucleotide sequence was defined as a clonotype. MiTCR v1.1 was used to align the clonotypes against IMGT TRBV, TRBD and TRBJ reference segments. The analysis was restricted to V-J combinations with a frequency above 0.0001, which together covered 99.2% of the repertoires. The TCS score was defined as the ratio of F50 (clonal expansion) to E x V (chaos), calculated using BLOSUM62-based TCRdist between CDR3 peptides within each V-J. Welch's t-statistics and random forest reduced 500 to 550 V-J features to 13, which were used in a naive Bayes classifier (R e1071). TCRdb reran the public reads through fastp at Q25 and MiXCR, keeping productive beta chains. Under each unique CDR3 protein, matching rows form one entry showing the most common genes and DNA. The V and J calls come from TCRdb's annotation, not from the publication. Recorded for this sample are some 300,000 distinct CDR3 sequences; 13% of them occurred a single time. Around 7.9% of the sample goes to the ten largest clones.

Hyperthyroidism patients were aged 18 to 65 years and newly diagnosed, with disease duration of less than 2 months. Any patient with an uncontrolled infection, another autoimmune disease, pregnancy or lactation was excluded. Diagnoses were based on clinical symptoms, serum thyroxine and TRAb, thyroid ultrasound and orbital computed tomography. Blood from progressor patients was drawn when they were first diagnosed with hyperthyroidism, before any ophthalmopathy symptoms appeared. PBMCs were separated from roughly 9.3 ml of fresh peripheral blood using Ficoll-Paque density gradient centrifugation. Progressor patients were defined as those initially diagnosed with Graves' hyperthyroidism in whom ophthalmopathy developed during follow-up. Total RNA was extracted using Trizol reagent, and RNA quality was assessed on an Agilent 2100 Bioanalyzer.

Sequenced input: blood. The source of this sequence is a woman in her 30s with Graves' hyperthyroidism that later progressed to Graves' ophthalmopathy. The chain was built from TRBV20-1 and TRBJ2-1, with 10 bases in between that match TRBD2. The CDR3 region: CSARWASGSSYNEQFF. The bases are TGCAGTGCTAGATGGGCTAGCGGGAGCTCCTACAATGAGCAGTTCTTC.